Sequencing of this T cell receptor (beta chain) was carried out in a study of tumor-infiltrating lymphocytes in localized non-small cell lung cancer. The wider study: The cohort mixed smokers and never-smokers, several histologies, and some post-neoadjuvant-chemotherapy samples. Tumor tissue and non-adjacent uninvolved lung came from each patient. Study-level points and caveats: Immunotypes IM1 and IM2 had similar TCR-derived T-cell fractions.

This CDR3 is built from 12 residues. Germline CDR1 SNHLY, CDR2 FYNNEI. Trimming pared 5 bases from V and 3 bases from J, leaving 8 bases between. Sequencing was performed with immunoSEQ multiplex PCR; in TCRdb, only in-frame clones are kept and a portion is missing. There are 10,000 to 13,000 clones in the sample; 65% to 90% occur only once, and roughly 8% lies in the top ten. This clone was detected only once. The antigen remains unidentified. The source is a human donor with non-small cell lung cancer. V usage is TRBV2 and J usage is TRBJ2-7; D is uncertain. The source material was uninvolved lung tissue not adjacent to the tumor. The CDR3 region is CASSSLIYEQYF. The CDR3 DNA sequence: TGTGCCAGCAGTTCTCTAATCTACGAGCAGTACTTC.